The sample holds many counts of the clone carrying this T cell receptor beta chain. The sample comes from a study of T cells in Graves' hyperthyroidism and ophthalmopathy. Amplified TCR beta CDR3 regions came from RNA transcripts. An initial round of RT-PCR targeting the TCR CDR3 relied on the HTBI primer set. TCRdb used MiXCR to reprocess the multiplex PCR reads, holding one entry per CDR3 protein. The sample has about 260,000 distinct CDR3 sequences, less than 30% seen once; the top ten hold around 30%. The CDR3 runs to 11 residues. The V end lost 2 bases, the J end lost 8 bases, and 4 bases lay between the germline ends. The study based diagnoses on clinical symptoms, serum thyroxine and TRAb, thyroid ultrasound and orbital computed tomography.

The V call is TRBV12-3 or TRBV12-4, the J call TRBJ2-1; D not certain. The sequenced sample consisted of blood. This TCR derives from a middle-aged man with Graves' hyperthyroidism that later progressed to Graves' ophthalmopathy. This CDR3 reads CASSLFDEQFF. The CDR3 nucleotides are TGTGCCAGCAGTTTATTTGATGAGCAGTTCTTC.